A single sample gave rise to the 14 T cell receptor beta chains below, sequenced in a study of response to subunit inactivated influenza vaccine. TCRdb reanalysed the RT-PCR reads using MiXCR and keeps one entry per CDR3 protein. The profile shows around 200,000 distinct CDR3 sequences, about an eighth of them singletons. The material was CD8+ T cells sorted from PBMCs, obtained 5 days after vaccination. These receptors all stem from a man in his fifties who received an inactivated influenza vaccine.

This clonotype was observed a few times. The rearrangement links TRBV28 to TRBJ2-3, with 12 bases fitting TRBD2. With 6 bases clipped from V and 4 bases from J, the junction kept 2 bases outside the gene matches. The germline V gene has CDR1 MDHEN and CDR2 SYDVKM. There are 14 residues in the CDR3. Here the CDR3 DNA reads TGTGCCAGCAGCGGACTAGCGGGGTCAGATACGCAGTATTTT. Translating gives CASSGLAGSDTQYF.

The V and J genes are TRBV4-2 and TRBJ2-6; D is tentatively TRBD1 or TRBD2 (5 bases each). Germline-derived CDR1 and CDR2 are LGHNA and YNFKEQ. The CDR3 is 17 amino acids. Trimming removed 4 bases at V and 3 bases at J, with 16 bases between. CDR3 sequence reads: CASSPQDSSYGANVLTF. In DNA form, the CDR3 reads TGTGCCAGCAGCCCACAGGACTCCTCTTATGGGGCCAACGTCCTGACTTTC.

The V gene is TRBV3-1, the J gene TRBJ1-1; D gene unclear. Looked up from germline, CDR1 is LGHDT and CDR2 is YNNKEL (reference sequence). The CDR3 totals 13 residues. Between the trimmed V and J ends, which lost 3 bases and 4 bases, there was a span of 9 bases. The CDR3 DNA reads TGTGCCAGCAGCCAGGCGTACGGCACTGAAGCTTTCTTT. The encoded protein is CASSQAYGTEAFF.

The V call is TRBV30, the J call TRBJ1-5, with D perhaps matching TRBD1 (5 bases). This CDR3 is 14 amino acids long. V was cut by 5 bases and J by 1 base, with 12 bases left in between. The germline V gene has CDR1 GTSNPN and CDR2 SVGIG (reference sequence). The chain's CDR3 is CAWGDGASNQPQHF. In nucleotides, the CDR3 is TGTGCCTGGGGGGATGGGGCCAGCAATCAGCCCCAGCATTTT. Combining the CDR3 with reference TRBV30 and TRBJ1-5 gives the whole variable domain SQTIHQWPATLVQPVGSPLSLECTVEGTSNPNLYWYRQAAGRGLQLLFYSVGIGQISSEVPQNLSASRPQDRQFILSSKKLLLSDSGFYLCAWGDGASNQPQHFGDGTRLSIL.

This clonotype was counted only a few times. The CDR3 loop is CASSRTGANTEAFF. DNA of the CDR3: TGTGCCAGCAGTAGGACAGGGGCAAACACTGAAGCTTTCTTT. V usage is TRBV28 and J usage is TRBJ1-1, with TRBD1 matching over 9 bases. CDR3 size: 14 residues. Germline CDR1 MDHEN, CDR2 SYDVKM. V gave up 5 bases and J gave up 2 bases; unmatched junction bases: 3.

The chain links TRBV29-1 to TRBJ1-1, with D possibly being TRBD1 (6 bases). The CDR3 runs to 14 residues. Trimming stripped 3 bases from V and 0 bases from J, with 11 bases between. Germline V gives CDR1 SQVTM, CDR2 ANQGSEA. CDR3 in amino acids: CSVDAGVLNTEAFF. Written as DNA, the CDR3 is TGCAGCGTTGACGCAGGGGTATTGAACACTGAAGCTTTCTTT.

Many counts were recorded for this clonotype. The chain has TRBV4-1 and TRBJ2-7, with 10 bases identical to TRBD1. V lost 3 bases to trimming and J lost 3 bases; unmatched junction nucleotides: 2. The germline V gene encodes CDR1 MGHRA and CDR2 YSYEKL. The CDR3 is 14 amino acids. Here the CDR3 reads CASSQRTGGYEQYF. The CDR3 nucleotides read TGCGCCAGCAGCCAGAGGACAGGGGGCTACGAGCAGTACTTC.

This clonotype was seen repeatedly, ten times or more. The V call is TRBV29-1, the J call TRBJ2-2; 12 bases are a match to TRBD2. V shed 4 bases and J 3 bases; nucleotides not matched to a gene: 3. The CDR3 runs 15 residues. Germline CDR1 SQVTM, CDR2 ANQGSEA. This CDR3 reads CSVVRTSGDTGELFF. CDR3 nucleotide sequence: TGCAGCGTTGTACGGACTAGCGGGGACACCGGGGAGCTGTTTTTT.

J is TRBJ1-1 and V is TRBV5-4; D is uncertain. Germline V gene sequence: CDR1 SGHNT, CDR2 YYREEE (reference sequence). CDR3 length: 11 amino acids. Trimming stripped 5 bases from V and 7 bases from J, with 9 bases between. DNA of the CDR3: TGTGCCAGCAGGACCGGGGATGAAGCTTTCTTT. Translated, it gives CASRTGDEAFF. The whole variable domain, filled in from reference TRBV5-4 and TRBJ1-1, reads ETGVTQSPTHLIKTRGQQVTLRCSSQSGHNTVSWYQQALGQGPQFIFQYYREEENGRGNFPPRFSGLQFPNYSSELNVNALELDDSALYLCASRTGDEAFFGQGTRLTVV.

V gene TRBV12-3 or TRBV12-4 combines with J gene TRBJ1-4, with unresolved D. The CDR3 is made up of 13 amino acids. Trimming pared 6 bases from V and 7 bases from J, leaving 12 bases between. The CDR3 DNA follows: TGTGCCAGCAGGGACCCCTGGGGTGAAAAACTGTTTTTT. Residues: CASRDPWGEKLFF.

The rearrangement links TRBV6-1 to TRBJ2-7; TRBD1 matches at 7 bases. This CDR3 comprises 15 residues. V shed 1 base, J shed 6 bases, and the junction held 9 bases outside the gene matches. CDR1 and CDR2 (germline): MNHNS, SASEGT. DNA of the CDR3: TGTGCCAGCAGTGAAGACGAACAGGGGTGGTTCGAGCAGTACTTC. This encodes CASSEDEQGWFEQYF.

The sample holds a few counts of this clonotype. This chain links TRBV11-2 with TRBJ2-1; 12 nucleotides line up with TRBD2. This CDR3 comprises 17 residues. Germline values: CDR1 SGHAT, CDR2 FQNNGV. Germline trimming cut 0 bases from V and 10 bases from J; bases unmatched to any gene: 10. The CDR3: CASSLEGGLAGGREQFF. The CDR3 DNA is TGTGCCAGCAGCTTAGAAGGTGGGCTAGCGGGGGGGAGAGAGCAGTTCTTC. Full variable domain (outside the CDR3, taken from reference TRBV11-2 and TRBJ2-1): EAGVAQSPRYKIIEKRQSVAFWCNPISGHATLYWYQQILGQGPKLLIQFQNNGVVDDSQLPKDRFSAERLKGVDSTLKIQPAKLEDSAVYLCASSLEGGLAGGREQFFGPGTRLTVL.

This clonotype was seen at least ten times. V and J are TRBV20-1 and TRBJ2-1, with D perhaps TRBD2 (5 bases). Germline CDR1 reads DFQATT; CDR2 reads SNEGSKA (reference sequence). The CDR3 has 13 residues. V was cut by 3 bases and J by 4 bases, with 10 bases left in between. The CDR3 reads CSARASQYNEQFF. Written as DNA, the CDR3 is TGCAGTGCTAGGGCTAGCCAGTACAATGAGCAGTTCTTC.

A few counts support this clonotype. The CDR3 coding sequence is TGTGCCAGCAACAGACTAGCGGGGGGATTAGATGGTGAGCAGTTCTTC. Protein sequence: CASNRLAGGLDGEQFF. This chain links TRBV28 with TRBJ2-1, with 13 bases identical to TRBD2. V shed 7 bases, J shed 9 bases, and the junction held 12 bases outside the gene matches. Germline V gene lookup returns CDR1 MDHEN and CDR2 SYDVKM. The CDR3 has 16 amino acids.